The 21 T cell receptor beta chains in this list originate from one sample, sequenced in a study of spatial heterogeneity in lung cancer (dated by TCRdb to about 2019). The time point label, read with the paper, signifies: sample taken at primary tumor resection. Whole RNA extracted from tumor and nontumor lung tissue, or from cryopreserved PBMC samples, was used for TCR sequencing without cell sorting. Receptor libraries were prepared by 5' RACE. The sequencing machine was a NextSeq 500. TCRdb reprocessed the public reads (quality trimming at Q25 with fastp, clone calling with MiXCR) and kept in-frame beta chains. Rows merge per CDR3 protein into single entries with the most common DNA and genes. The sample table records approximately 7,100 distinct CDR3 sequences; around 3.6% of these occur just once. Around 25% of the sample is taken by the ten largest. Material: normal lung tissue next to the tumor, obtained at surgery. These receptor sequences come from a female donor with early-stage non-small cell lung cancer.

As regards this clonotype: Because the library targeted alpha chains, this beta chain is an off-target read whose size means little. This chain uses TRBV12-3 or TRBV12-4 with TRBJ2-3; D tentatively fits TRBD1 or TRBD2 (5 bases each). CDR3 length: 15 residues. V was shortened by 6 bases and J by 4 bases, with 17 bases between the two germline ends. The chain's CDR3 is CASSPGTGQSDTQYF. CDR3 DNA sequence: TGTGCCAGCAGCCCCGGGACCGGGCAGTCAGATACGCAGTATTTT.

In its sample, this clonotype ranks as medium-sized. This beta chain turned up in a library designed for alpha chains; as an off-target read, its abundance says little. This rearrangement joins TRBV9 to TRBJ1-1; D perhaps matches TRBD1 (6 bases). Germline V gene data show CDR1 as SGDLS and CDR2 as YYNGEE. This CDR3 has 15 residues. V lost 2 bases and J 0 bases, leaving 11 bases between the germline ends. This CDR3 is CASSVTGSMNTEAFF. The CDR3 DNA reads TGTGCCAGCAGCGTTACAGGGAGCATGAACACTGAAGCTTTCTTT.

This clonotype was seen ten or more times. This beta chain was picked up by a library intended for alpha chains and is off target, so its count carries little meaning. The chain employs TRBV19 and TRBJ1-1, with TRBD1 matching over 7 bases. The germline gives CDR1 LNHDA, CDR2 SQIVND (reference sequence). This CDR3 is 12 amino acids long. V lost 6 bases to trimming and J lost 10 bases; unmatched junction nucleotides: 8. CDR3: CASSHRGGAAFF. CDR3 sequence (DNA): TGTGCCAGTAGCCACAGGGGAGGCGCAGCTTTCTTT.

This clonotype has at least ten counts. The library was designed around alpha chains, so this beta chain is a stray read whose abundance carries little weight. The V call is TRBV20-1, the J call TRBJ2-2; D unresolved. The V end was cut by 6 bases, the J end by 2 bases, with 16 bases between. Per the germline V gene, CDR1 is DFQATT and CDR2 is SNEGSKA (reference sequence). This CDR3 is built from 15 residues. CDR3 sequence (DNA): TGCAGTGCCGCGGCCGGCGCCTCAAACACCGGGGAGCTGTTTTTT. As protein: CSAAAGASNTGELFF.

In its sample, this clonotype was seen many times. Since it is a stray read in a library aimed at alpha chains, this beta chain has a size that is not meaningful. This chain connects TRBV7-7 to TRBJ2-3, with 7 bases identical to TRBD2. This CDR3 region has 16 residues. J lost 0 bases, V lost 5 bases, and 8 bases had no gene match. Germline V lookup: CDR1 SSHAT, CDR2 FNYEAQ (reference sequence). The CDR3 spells CASSRYGTKSTDTQYF. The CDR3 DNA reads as TGTGCCAGCAGCCGCTACGGGACTAAAAGCACAGATACGCAGTATTTT.

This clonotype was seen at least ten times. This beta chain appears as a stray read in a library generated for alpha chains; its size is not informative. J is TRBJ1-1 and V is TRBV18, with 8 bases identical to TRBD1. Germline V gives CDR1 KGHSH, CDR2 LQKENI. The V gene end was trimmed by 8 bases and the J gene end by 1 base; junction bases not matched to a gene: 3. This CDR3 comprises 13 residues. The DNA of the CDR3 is TGTGCCAGCCGGGGACAGGCGAACACTGAAGCTTTCTTT. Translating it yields CASRGQANTEAFF.

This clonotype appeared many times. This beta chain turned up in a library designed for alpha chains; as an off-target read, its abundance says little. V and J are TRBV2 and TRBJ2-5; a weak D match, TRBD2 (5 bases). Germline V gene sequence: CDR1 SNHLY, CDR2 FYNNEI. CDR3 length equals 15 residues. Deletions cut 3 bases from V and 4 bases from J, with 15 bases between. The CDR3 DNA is TGTGCCAGCAGTGATCTCCGTATCGGAGGAGAGACCCAGTACTTC. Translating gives CASSDLRIGGETQYF.

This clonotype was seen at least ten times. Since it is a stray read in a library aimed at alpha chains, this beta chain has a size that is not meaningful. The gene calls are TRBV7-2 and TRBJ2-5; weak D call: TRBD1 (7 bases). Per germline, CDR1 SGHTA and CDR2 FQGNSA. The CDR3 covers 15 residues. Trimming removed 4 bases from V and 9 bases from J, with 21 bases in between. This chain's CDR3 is CASSSSPGGSGSQYF. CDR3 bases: TGTGCCAGCAGCTCATCCCCAGGGGGAAGCGGGTCCCAGTACTTC.

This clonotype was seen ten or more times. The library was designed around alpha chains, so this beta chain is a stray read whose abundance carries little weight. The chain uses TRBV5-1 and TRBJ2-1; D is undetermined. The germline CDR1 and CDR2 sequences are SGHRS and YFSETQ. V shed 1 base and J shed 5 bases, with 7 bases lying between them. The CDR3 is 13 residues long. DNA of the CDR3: TGCGCCAGCAGCTTGAGCACCCACAATGAGCAGTTCTTC. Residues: CASSLSTHNEQFF.

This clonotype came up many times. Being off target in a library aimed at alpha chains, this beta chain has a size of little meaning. The CDR3 sequence: CASREGQRADLDGYTF. The DNA for the CDR3 is TGTGCCAGCAGGGAGGGACAGCGGGCAGATCTGGATGGCTACACCTTC. The gene calls are TRBV2 and TRBJ1-2; TRBD1 matches at 7 bases. Per the germline V gene, CDR1 is SNHLY and CDR2 is FYNNEI. This CDR3 contains 16 residues. V shed 6 bases and J 6 bases; nucleotides not matched to a gene: 16.

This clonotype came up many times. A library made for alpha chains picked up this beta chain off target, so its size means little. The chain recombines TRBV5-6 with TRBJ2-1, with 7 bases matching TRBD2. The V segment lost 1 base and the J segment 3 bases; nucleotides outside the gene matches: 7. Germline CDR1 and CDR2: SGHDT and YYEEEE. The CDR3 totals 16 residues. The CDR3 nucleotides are TGTGCCAGCAGCTTGTGGGAGGGTTTACTCTACAATGAGCAGTTCTTC. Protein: CASSLWEGLLYNEQFF.

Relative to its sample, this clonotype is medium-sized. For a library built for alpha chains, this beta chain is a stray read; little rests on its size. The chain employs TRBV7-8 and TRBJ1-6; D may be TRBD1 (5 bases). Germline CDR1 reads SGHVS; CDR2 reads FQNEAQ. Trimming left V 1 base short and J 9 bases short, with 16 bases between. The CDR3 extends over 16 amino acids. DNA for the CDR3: TGTGCCAGCAGCTTAGGCCCCGGGACGGCAATTTCACCCCTCCACTTT. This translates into CASSLGPGTAISPLHF.

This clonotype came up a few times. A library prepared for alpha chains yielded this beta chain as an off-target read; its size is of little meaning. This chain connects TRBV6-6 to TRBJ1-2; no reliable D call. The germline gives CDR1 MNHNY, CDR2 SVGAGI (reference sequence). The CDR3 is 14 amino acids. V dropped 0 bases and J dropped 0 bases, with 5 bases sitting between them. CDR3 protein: CASSYSESNYGYTF. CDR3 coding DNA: TGTGCCAGCAGTTACTCGGAATCTAACTATGGCTACACCTTC.

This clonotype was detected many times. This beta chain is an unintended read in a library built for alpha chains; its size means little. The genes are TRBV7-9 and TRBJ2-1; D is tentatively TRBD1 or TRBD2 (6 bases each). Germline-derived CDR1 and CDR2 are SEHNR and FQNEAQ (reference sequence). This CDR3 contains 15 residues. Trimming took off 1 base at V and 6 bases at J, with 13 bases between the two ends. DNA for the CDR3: TGTGCCAGCAGCTTAGACGGGGGACAAGTCAATGAGCAGTTCTTC. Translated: CASSLDGGQVNEQFF.

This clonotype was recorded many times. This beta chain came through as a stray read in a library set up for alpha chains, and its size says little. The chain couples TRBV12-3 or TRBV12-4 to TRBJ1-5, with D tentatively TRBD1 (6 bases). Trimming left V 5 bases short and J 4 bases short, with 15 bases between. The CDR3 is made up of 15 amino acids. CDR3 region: CASSKAGVWNQPQHF. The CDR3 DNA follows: TGTGCCAGCAGTAAAGCAGGGGTTTGGAATCAGCCCCAGCATTTT.

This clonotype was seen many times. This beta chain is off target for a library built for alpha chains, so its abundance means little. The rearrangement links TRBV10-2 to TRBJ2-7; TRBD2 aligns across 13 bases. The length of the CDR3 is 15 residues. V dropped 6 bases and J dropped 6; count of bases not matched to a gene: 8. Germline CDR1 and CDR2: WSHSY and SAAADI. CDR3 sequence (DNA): TGCGCCAGCAGGGCCGGGACTAGCGGGGCGGGCGAGCAGTACTTC. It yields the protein CASRAGTSGAGEQYF.

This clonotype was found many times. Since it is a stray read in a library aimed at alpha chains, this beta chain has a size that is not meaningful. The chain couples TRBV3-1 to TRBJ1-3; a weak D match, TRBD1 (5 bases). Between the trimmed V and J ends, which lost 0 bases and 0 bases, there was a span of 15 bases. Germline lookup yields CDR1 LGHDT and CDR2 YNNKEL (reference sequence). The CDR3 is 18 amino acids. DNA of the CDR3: TGTGCCAGCAGCCAAGATTCCCCAACAGGCCACTCTGGAAACACCATATATTTT. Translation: CASSQDSPTGHSGNTIYF.

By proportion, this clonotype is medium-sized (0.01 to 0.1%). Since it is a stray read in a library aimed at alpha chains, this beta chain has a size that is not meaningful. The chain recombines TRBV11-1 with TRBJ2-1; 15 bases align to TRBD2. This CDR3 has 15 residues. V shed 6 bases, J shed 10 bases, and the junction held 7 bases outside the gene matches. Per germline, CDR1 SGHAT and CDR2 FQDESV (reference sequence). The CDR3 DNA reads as TGTGCCAGCAGTCTGGGGACTAGCGGGGGGATCGAGCAGTTCTTC. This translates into CASSLGTSGGIEQFF.

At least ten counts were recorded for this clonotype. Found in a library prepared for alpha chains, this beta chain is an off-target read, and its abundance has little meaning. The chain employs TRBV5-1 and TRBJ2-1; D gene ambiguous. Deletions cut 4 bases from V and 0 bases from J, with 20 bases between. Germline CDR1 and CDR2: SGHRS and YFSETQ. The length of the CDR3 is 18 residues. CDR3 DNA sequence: TGCGCCAGCAGCACACCCCAAAGGACGGACCTCTCCTACAATGAGCAGTTCTTC. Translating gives CASSTPQRTDLSYNEQFF.

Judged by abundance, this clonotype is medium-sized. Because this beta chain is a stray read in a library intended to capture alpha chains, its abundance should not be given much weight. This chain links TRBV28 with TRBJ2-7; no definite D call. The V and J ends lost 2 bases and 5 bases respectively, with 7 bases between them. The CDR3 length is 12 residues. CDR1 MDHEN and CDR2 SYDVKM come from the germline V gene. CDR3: CASSLLKNEQYF. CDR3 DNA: TGTGCCAGCAGTTTACTAAAAAACGAGCAGTACTTC.

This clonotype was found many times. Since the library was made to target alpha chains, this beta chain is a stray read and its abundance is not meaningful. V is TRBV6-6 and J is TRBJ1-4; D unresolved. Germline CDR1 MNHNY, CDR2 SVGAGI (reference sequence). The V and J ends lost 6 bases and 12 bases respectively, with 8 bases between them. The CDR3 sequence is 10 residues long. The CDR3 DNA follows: TGTGCCAGCAGGAGAGGTCAACTGTTTTTT. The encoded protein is CASRRGQLFF.